This T cell receptor beta chain derives from a study of blood T cells in healthy people across ages. With a J-beta primer mix and a sample-barcoded 5' primer, a second PCR ran about 7 to 11 cycles. TCRdb reprocessed the 5' RACE reads via MiXCR and lists one record per CDR3 protein. The sample carries 710,000 or so distinct CDR3 sequences, about 20% recorded once. The germline CDR1 and CDR2 sequences are SNHLY and FYNNEI. Trimming left V 7 bases short and J 3 bases short, with 12 bases between. CDR3 length: 13 amino acids. Sequenced input: blood. The receptor comes from a man aged 70 or older in good health. V gene TRBV2 combines with J gene TRBJ1-1, with D hard to call. DNA for the CDR3: TGTGCCAGCATTTGGATACGGGACACTGAAGCTTTCTTT. It translates to CASIWIRDTEAFF.